Presented here are 2 T cell receptor beta chains from one specimen sequenced in a study of monozygotic twins with inflammatory bowel disease. TCRdb processed the 5' RACE reads again and assigns one entry to each CDR3 protein, with no DNA. The table lists over 35,000 distinct CDR3 sequences. Sequencing was done on a sample of blood. The source is a human donor with ulcerative colitis or Crohn's disease, or a healthy co-twin of an affected twin (not recorded which).

The CDR3 loop is CASSPKRQGSHEQYF. This chain uses TRBV28 with TRBJ2-7; the D gene TCRdb calls, TRBD1, cannot be checked with no DNA. The germline V gene has CDR1 MDHEN and CDR2 SYDVKM. The CDR3 has 15 amino acids.

J is TRBJ2-1 and V is TRBV5-1; TCRdb gives TRBD2 as the D gene, but with no DNA this cannot be confirmed. This CDR3 contains 16 residues. Germline assignment: CDR1 SGHRS and CDR2 YFSETQ. The CDR3 reads CASSALRGGEDNEQFF. The full variable domain, in which reference TRBV5-1 and TRBJ2-1 provide the parts outside the CDR3, is KAGVTQTPRYLIKTRGQQVTLSCSPISGHRSVSWYQQTPGQGLQFLFEYFSETQRNKGNFPGRFSGRQFSNSRSEMNVSTLELGDSALYLCASSALRGGEDNEQFFGPGTRLTVL.